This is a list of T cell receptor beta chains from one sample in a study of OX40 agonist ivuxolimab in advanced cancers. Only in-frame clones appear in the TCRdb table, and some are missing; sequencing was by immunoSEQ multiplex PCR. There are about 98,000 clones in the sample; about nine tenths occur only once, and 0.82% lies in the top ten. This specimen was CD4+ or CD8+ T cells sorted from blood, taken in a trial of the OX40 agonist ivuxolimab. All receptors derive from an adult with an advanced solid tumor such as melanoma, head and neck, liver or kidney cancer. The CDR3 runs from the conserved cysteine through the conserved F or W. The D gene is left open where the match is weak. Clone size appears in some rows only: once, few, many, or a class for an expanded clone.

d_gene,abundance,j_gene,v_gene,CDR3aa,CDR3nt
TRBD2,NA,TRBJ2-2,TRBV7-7,CASSLASGHTGELFF,TGTGCCAGCAGCTTGGCTAGCGGACACACCGGGGAGCTGTTTTTT
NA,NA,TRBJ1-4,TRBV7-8,CASSLGSVNEKLFF,TGTGCCAGCAGCTTGGGCTCGGTTAATGAAAAACTGTTTTTT
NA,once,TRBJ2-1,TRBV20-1,CSAGKNEQFF,TGCAGTGCTGGTAAAAATGAGCAGTTCTTC
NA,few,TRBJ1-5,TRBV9,CASSRGDGDQPQHF,TGTGCCAGCAGCAGGGGGGACGGTGATCAGCCCCAGCATTTT
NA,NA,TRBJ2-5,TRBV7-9,CASSWGQAQETQYF,TGTGCCAGCAGCTGGGGGCAGGCTCAAGAGACCCAGTACTTC
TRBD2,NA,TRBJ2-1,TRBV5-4,CASSPGGGLSSYNEQFF,TGTGCCAGCAGCCCTGGGGGGGGGTTAAGCTCCTACAATGAGCAGTTCTTC
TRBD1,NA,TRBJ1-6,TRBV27,CASSVARDRGLTSHNSPLHF,TGTGCCAGCAGTGTTGCACGGGACAGGGGGCTCACCTCACACAATTCACCCCTCCACTTT
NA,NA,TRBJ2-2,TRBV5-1,CASRSRRNTGELFF,TGCGCCAGCAGATCCCGGCGAAATACCGGGGAGCTGTTTTTT
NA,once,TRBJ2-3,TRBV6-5,CASSYSGRSTDTQYF,TGTGCCAGCAGTTACTCCGGGCGTAGCACAGATACGCAGTATTTT
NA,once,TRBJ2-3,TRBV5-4,CASSFGQSSTDTQYF,TGTGCCAGCAGCTTCGGACAGTCTAGCACAGATACGCAGTATTTT
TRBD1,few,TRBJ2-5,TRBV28,CASSLRGTETQYF,TGTGCCAGCAGTCTCAGGGGGACAGAGACCCAGTACTTC
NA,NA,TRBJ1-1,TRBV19,CASTQGVQNTEAFF,TGTGCCAGTACCCAGGGAGTCCAGAACACTGAAGCTTTCTTT
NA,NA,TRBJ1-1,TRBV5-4,CASSLAVGGYTEAFF,TGTGCCAGCAGCTTGGCCGTCGGGGGATATACTGAAGCTTTCTTT
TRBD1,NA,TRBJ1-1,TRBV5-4,CASSPEDRGTEAFF,TGTGCCAGCAGCCCTGAGGACAGGGGCACTGAAGCTTTCTTT
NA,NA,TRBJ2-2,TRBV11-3,CASSWGLGGELFF,TGTGCCAGCAGCTGGGGACTGGGGGGGGAGCTGTTTTTT
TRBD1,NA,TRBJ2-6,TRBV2,CASSVGGAGANVLTF,TGTGCCAGCAGCGTAGGGGGCGCTGGGGCCAACGTCCTGACTTTC
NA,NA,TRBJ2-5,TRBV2,CASSDGLKETQYF,TGTGCCAGCAGTGATGGACTAAAAGAGACCCAGTACTTC
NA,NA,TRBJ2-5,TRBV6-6,CASSYSSGQETQYF,TGTGCCAGCAGTTACTCGTCAGGCCAAGAGACCCAGTACTTC
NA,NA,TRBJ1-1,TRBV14,CASSQVGGQPNTEAFF,TGTGCCAGCAGCCAAGTGGGAGGACAGCCGAACACTGAAGCTTTCTTT
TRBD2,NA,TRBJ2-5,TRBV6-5,CASSFTGTSSQETQYF,TGTGCCAGCAGTTTCACCGGGACTAGTTCTCAGGAGACCCAGTACTTC
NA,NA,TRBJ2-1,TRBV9,CASSFRDDPYNEQFF,TGTGCCAGCAGCTTTCGGGACGACCCCTACAATGAGCAGTTCTTC
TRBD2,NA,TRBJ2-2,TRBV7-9,CASSYRTSGKISGELFF,TGTGCCAGCAGCTACCGGACTAGCGGGAAGATCTCCGGGGAGCTGTTTTTT
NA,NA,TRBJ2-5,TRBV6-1,CASRTGGETQYF,TGTGCCAGCAGAACCGGCGGCGAGACCCAGTACTTC
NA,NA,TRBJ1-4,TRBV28,CASSTHRVKNEKLFF,TGTGCCAGCAGTACTCACAGGGTTAAAAATGAAAAACTGTTTTTT
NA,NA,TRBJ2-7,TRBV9,CASSVGGKLSSYEQYF,TGTGCCAGCAGCGTTGGGGGGAAGCTTAGCTCCTACGAGCAGTACTTC
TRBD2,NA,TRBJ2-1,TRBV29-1,CSARGERRGREQFF,TGCAGCGCCCGGGGGGAGCGGCGAGGCCGTGAGCAGTTCTTC
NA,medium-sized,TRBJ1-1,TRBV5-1,CASSPYRAFPLTEAFF,TGCGCCAGCAGCCCCTACAGGGCGTTCCCTCTCACTGAAGCTTTCTTT
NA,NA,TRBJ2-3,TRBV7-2,CASSVMGGTQYF,TGTGCCAGCAGCGTAATGGGGGGTACGCAGTATTTT
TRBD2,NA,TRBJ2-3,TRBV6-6,CASIGGRAGTDTQYF,TGTGCCAGCATTGGCGGGAGGGCCGGAACAGATACGCAGTATTTT
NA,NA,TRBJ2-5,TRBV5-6,CASSLRETQYF,TGTGCCAGCAGCCTGAGGGAGACCCAGTACTTC
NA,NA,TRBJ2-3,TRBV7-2,CASSPAIVSDTQYF,TGTGCCAGCAGCCCCGCCATAGTTTCAGATACGCAGTATTTT